One TCR beta chain is described in this entry. Its antigen remains unidentified. No much larger clonotype is one base removed from it; base qualities were not supplied. This record comes from a study of technical replicates of blood from several donors (dated by TCRdb to 2015 to 2018). The germline V gene yields MNHEY for CDR1 and SVGAGI for CDR2. The CDR3 runs 14 residues from the cysteine to the phenylalanine. Only the CDR3 region is kept as DNA, spanning 42 bases read in frame from base 1. At the junction V is shortened by 6 bases and J by 2 bases, with 13 bases in between. The receptor library was made with the immunoSEQ multiplex PCR assay. Entries here come from immuneACCESS through TCRdb and include only in-frame sequences with V and J called. Some clones fail to appear in such tables; in the studies checked, an unresolved V gene covers under half of the shortfall, and the cause of the remainder is unknown. The sample yields fewer than 95,000 clones; roughly 91% were counted once. Jointly, the top ten make up just under 0.25% of the sample.

The rearrangement combines TRBV6-5 with TRBJ2-5; TRBD2 might be the D gene, on 7 matching bases. Sequenced: T cells isolated from PBMCs. This receptor was identified in a human donor in good health. The CDR3 protein is CASSWGGPQETQYF. The DNA sequence is as follows: TGTGCCAGCAGCTGGGGGGGCCCGCAAGAGACCCAGTACTTC.